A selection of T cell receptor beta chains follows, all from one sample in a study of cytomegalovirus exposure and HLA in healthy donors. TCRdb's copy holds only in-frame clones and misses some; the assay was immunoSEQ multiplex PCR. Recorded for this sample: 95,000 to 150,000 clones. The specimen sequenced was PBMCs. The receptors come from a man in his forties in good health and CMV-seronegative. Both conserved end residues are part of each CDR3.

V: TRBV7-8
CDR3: CASSLGRTGPYEQYF

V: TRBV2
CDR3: CASSDRGLGNTIYF

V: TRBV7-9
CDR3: CASSFWGGNTEAFF

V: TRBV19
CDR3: CASSILQESNQPQHF

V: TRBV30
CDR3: CAWSGGLGNEKLFF

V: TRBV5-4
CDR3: CASRQGASTGEKLFF

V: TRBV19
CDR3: CASSGGVRSYEQYF

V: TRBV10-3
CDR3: CATLIVREGYNEQFF

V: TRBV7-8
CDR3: CASSLGTVYEQYF

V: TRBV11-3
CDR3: CASSNNMWTGAETQYF

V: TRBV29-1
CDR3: CSVVLISGAFGGKQYF

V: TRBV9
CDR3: CASSTRGEGTGELFF

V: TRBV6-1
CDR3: CASGAGTPSTDTQYF

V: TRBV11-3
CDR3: CASSLAAGGAYEQYF

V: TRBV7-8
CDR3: CASSLAGSTYEQYF

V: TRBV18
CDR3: CASSRDSSNEKLFF

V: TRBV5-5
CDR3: CASRKSTGLYYEQYF

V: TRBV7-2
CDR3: CASSLMRETGTQYF

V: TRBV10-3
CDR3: CATGSGTSRNNEQFF

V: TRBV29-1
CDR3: CSVVRGGAVGETQYF

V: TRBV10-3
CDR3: CAISLKGRGQGAGEQYF

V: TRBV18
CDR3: CASSADREVAGDTQYF

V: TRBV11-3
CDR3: CASSLELAEDNEQFF

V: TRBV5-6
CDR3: CASSLDRWSYEQYF

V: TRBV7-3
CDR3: CASSLTASGLYEQYF

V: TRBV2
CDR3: CASSDPGSPGNQPQHF

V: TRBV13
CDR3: CASSPRGGELFF

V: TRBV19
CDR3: CASRPITVSKAEQFF

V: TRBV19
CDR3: CASGQGRSPAGEKLFF

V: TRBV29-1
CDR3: CSVDLLGQAGPYEQYF

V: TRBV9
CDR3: CASSSRGSSRNTIYF

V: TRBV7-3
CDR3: CASSSTGTGDYEQYF

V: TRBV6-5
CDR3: CASSYSQTRQVRAFF

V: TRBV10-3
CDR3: CAISEPWTSGQETQYF

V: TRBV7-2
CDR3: CASSLYSGIQFF

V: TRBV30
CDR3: CAWSVPVRYLYSGANVLTF

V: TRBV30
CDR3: CAWSLRRTGEGTNTGELFF

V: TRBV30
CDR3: CAWSGGRGSYNEQFF

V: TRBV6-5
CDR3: CASSRSLTGGAAFF

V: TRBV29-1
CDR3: CSGADRDNTEAFF

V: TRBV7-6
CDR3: CASSSGLAGSTDTQYF

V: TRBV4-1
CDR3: CASSQVLAGGADTGELFF

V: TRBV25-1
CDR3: CASGNGDWLDTQYF

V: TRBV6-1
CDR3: CASSEAQGQGPETQYF

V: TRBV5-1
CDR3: CASSSEQGLAGTDTQYF

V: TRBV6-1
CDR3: CASSRTTAGYTF

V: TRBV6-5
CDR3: CASSNGWAGGELF

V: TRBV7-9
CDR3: CASSTRGRGGKLFF

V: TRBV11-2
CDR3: CASSPTRPGDTGELFF

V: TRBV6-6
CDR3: CASSSVRVYDTEAFF

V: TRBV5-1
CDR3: CASSVTSRSETQYF

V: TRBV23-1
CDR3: CGQQGGNTIYF

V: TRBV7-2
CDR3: CASSIDSGSTEAFF